Listed below are T cell receptor beta chains from one sample, sequenced in a study of blood T cells in healthy people across ages. TCRdb recomputed calls from the 5' RACE reads with MiXCR, one row per CDR3 protein. The sample includes 1 million or so distinct CDR3 sequences, under 30% of them seen just once. In addition, the sample was reused for a study of T cells of mothers and their children.

The specimen was blood. These TCRs come from a girl under 10 years old in good health. Both conserved end residues are part of each CDR3. A D gene is named only where the DNA matches it firmly. Clone size is stated in some rows and not others, as once, few, many or a class when expanded.

j_gene: TRBJ1-1; d_gene: NA; v_gene: TRBV28; abundance: few; CDR3nt: TGTGCCAGCAGTTTAAGGGGCGGAATACTCAACTGGGAAGCTTTCTTT; CDR3aa: CASSLRGGILNWEAFF
j_gene: TRBJ1-1; d_gene: NA; v_gene: TRBV6-6; abundance: NA; CDR3nt: TGTGCCGTCCGTCTTGGTGGGAACACTGAAGCTTTCTTT; CDR3aa: CAVRLGGNTEAFF
j_gene: TRBJ1-1; d_gene: NA; v_gene: TRBV7-9; abundance: NA; CDR3nt: TGTGCCAGCAGCTCAGAACAGGGAAATTTCGAAGCTTTCTTT; CDR3aa: CASSSEQGNFEAFF
j_gene: TRBJ1-6; d_gene: NA; v_gene: TRBV6-5; abundance: NA; CDR3nt: TGTGCCAGCAGCCCCGACGGTCGCGGGACCAATAATTCACCCCTCCACTTT; CDR3aa: CASSPDGRGTNNSPLHF
j_gene: TRBJ2-4; d_gene: NA; v_gene: TRBV24-1; abundance: NA; CDR3nt: TGTGCCACCAGTGATTTAGACATTCAGTACTTC; CDR3aa: CATSDLDIQYF
j_gene: TRBJ2-5; d_gene: TRBD2; v_gene: TRBV20-1; abundance: few; CDR3nt: TGCAGTGCCCCCCGACTAGCGGGAAACGTCGGCGAGACCCAGTACTTC; CDR3aa: CSAPRLAGNVGETQYF
j_gene: TRBJ2-3; d_gene: NA; v_gene: TRBV6-2/TRBV6-3; abundance: NA; CDR3nt: TGTGCCAGCAGTTACTCGATGATTCCCACAGATACGCAGTATTTT; CDR3aa: CASSYSMIPTDTQYF
j_gene: TRBJ1-2; d_gene: NA; v_gene: TRBV12-3/TRBV12-4; abundance: NA; CDR3nt: TGTGCCAGCAGCGATCGCGACGACGGCCTATCCTTCTATGGCTACACCTTC; CDR3aa: CASSDRDDGLSFYGYTF
j_gene: TRBJ1-1; d_gene: NA; v_gene: TRBV7-2; abundance: NA; CDR3nt: TGTGCCAGCAGCTCGGGGATTACAGTAGAAGCTTTCTTT; CDR3aa: CASSSGITVEAFF
j_gene: TRBJ2-7; d_gene: NA; v_gene: TRBV6-2/TRBV6-3; abundance: NA; CDR3nt: TGTGCCAGCACTGAGCAGGGCGAGCAGTACTTC; CDR3aa: CASTEQGEQYF
j_gene: TRBJ2-5; d_gene: NA; v_gene: TRBV7-9; abundance: few; CDR3nt: TGTGCCAGCAGCCCCCAGGGGAAAACGGAGACCCAGTACTTC; CDR3aa: CASSPQGKTETQYF
j_gene: TRBJ1-6; d_gene: NA; v_gene: TRBV6-2/TRBV6-3; abundance: few; CDR3nt: TGTGCCGTAGGGACCAATTCACCCCTCCACTTT; CDR3aa: CAVGTNSPLHF
j_gene: TRBJ2-7; d_gene: TRBD2; v_gene: TRBV29-1; abundance: few; CDR3nt: TGCAGCGTTGAAGTCACTAGCGGCGAGCAGTACTTC; CDR3aa: CSVEVTSGEQYF
j_gene: TRBJ2-1; d_gene: NA; v_gene: TRBV10-3; abundance: NA; CDR3nt: TGTGCCATCAGTGGCCTAGCTTCCCCCAATGAGCAGTTCTTC; CDR3aa: CAISGLASPNEQFF
j_gene: TRBJ2-1; d_gene: NA; v_gene: TRBV6-6; abundance: NA; CDR3nt: TGTGCCAGCAGTTACTCGAACGGTAGGGGTGAGCAGTTCTTC; CDR3aa: CASSYSNGRGEQFF
j_gene: TRBJ2-6; d_gene: NA; v_gene: TRBV5-1; abundance: NA; CDR3nt: TGCGCCAGCAGCTTGGTGACAGGTCCGAGGGCCAACGTCCTGACTTTC; CDR3aa: CASSLVTGPRANVLTF